What follows is one T cell receptor (beta chain) and its context. The clone's antigen remains unknown. Base qualities are not at hand, and no much larger clone is one base apart. V is clipped by 1 base and J by 6 bases, and the sequence between their germline boundaries is 6 bases long. The germline V gene (reference sequence) sets CDR1 to LGHDT and CDR2 to YNNKEL. The CDR3 runs 12 amino acids, cysteine and phenylalanine included. Just CDR3 DNA is preserved here, 36 bases in frame from base 1. This entry comes from a study of blood T cells in healthy people across ages (dated by TCRdb to 2015 to 2017). Broadly, across the study: In model experiments, template switching captured roughly one uniquely barcoded TCR beta cDNA molecule for every two T cells. Using deep sequencing normalized with unique cDNA molecular identifiers, the study measured how TCR beta repertoire diversity changes with age. Four age groups were formed from the donors: young (average roughly 15 years), middle-aged (around 40), aged (roughly 58) and long-lived (less than 85). To avoid experimental bias, donors of different ages were distributed randomly across sequencing lanes. Using the same blood draw, the study looked at two additional independent replicas of 1 million unique cDNA reads for two donors, one aged 18 to 30 and the other aged 80 or older. The study at large found these results: Because the CMV infection status of the donors was unknown, age-related changes in expanded clonotypes may potentially have been confounded. Estimates of total diversity based on one million sequenced T cells were regarded as lower bounds and as underestimates. Compared with the aged group, more naive CD4+ T cells, fewer expanded clones and increased TCR diversity were shown by the long-lived group, suggesting age selection. There was a strong correlation between observed TCR beta diversity and the percentage of naive T cells measured by flow cytometry. As age increased, observed TCR beta diversity per million T cells dropped in a roughly linear way, and a significant reduction was already evident by age 40. Since profiling was done on bulk unsorted PBMCs, naive and antigen-experienced compartments could not be conclusively compared.

The donors were 40 or so Caucasian individuals from Russia, aged roughly 6 to 100 years, who were systemically healthy. Ten milliliters of peripheral blood were drawn from each donor into EDTA-treated Vacutainer tubes. PBMCs were isolated by Ficoll-Paque density-gradient centrifugation, with at least 7 million obtained per sample. Total RNA, at least 6 micrograms per sample, was extracted from PBMCs with Trizol reagent. Naive CD45RAhigh/CD27high T cell percentages were measured by flow cytometry on a PBMC aliquot from every donor. The protocol used for the library was 5' RACE. Sequenced on an Illumina HiSeq 2500. The second PCR ran for about 6 to 12 cycles and used a J-beta primer mix along with a sample-barcoded 5' primer. Each TCR beta cDNA molecule received a unique molecular identifier from a template-switch 5' adaptor carrying 12 random nucleotides. Each sample yielded at least 3 million CDR3-containing paired-end reads. First-strand cDNA synthesis was performed from all RNA using the Mint cDNA synthesis kit, with priming by a TRBC-specific oligonucleotide. After uracil-DNA glycosylase treatment, a first 18-cycle PCR used universal primers M1SS and BC2_uni_R on all cDNA. Processing in the source paper ran as follows. For normalization, 1 million high-quality reads, each with a distinct molecular identifier, were randomly selected from each sample. Reads sharing molecular identifiers were discarded rather than binned into consensus sequences. CDR3 identification, clonotype clustering and error correction used MiTCR with a Q25 quality threshold and the strictest error-elimination algorithm. A nonparametric unseen species model with Euler transformation was used to estimate lower-bound total TCR beta diversity. TCRdb reanalyzed the raw reads on its own, using fastp at Q25 for trimming and MiXCR for clone calling, and kept in-frame beta chains. Merged by CDR3 protein, the rows form single entries marked with the most common genes and DNA. These V and J calls derive from TCRdb rather than the authors' analysis. Recorded for this sample are more than 800,000 distinct CDR3 sequences; more than 25% of them occurred a single time. The top ten constitute 15% to 20% of the sample.

The sequenced material came from blood. The receptor's source is a woman of 80 years or more in good health. The V and J segments used are TRBV3-1 and TRBJ2-5, with the D gene not confidently named. The DNA reads as follows: TGTGCCAGCAGCCAAGTCCACAAGACCCAGTACTTC. It encodes CASSQVHKTQYF.